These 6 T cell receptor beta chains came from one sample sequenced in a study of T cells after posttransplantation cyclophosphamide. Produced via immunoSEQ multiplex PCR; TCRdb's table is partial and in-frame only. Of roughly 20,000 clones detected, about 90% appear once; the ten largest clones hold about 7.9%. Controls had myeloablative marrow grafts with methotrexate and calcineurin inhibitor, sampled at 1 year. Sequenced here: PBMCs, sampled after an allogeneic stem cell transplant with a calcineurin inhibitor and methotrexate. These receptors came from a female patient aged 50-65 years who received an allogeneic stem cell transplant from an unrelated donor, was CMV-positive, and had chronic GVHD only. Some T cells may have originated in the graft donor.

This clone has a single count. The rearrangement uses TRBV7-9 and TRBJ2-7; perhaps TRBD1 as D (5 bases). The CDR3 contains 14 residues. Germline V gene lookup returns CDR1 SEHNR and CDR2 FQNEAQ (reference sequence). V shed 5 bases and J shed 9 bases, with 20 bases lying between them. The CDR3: CASSVGQGWLGQYF. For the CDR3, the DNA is TGTGCCAGCAGCGTAGGACAAGGATGGCTTGGGCAGTACTTC.

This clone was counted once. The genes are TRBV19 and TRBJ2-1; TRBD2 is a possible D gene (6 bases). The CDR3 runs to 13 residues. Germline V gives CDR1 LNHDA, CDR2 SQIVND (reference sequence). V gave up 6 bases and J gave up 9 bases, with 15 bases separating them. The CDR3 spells CASSKSAGIEQFF. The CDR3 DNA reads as TGTGCCAGTAGCAAATCCGCGGGAATTGAGCAGTTCTTC.

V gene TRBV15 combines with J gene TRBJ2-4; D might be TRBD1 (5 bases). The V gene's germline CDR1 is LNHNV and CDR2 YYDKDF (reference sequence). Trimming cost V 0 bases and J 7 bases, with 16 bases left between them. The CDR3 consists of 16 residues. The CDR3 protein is CATSREIGWPGNIQYF. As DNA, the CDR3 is TGTGCCACCAGCAGAGAAATCGGGTGGCCAGGGAACATTCAGTACTTC.

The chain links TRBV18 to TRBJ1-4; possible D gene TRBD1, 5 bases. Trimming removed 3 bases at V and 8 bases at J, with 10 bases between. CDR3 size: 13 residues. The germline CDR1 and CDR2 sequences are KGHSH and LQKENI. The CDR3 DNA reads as TGTGCCAGCTCACCTAGGGGAAACGAAAAACTGTTTTTT. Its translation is CASSPRGNEKLFF.

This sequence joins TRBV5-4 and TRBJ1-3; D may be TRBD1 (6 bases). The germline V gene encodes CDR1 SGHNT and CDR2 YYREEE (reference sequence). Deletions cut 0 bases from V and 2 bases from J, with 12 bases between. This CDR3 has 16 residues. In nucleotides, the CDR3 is TGTGCCAGCAGCTTGGCCTCTCCAGGGGCTGGAAACACCATATATTTT. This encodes CASSLASPGAGNTIYF.

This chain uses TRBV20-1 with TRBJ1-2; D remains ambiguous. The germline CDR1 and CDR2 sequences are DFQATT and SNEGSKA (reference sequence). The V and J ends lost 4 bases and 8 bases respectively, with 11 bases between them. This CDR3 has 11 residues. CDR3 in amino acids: CSATATEGYTF. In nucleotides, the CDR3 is TGCAGTGCTACAGCTACAGAAGGCTACACCTTC.